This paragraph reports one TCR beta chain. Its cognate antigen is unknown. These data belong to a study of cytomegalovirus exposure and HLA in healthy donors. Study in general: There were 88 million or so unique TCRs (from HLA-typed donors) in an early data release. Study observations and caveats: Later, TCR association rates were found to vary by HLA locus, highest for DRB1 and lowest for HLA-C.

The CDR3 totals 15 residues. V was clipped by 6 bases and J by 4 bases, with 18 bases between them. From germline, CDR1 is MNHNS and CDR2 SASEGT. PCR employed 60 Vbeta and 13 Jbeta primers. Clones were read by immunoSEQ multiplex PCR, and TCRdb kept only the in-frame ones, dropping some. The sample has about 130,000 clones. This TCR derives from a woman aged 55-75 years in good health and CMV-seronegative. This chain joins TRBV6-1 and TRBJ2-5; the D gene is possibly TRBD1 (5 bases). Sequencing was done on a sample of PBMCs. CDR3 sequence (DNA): TGTGCCAGCAGAGAGATGACAGCCCAGGGAGAGACCCAGTACTTC. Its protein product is CASREMTAQGETQYF.